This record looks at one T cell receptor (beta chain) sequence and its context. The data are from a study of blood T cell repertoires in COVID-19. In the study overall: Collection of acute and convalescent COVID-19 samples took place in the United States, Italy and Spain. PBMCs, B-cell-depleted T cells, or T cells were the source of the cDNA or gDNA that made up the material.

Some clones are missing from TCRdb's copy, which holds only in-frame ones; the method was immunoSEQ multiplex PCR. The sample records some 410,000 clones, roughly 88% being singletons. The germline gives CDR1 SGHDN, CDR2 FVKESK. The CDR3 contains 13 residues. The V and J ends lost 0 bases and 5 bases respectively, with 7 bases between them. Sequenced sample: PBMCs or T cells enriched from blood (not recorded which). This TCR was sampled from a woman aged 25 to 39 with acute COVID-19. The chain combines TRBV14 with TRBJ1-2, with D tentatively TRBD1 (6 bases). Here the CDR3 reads CASSQDGQYGYTF. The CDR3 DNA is TGTGCCAGCAGCCAAGATGGACAGTATGGCTACACCTTC.